These 15 T cell receptor beta chains originate from one sample sequenced in a study of blood T cell repertoires in COVID-19. Sequenced by immunoSEQ multiplex PCR; TCRdb stores in-frame clones only, minus some. The table lists about 170,000 clones, 84% of them singletons, with about 2.7% in the top ten. The sample was peripheral blood. These receptor sequences come from a woman older than 75 with COVID-19, enrolled during active disease.

The chain employs TRBV11-3 and TRBJ2-3; 8 nucleotides match TRBD2. V lost 5 bases to trimming and J lost 0 bases; unmatched junction nucleotides: 7. Germline V gene sequence: CDR1 SGHNT, CDR2 YENEEA. This CDR3 comprises 16 residues. The CDR3 reads CASSQGLAGSTDTQYF. The CDR3, as DNA: TGTGCCAGCAGCCAGGGGTTAGCGGGGAGCACAGATACGCAGTATTTT.

The CDR3 region is CASSPLDTQYF. The CDR3 nucleotides read TGTGCCAGCAGCCCCCTCGATACGCAGTATTTT. The chain recombines TRBV7-9 with TRBJ2-3, with no clear D. The CDR3 totals 11 residues. The V and J ends lost 5 bases and 6 bases respectively, with 6 bases between them. In germline, CDR1 is SEHNR, CDR2 FQNEAQ (reference sequence). Combining the CDR3 with reference TRBV7-9 and TRBJ2-3 gives the whole variable domain DTGVSQNPRHKITKRGQNVTFRCDPISEHNRLYWYRQTLGQGPEFLTYFQNEAQLEKSRLLSDRFSAERPKGSFSTLEIQRTEQGDSAMYLCASSPLDTQYFGPGTRLTVL.

In nucleotides, the CDR3 is TGTGCCAGCAGCCCCTCGGGACAGGCGTTCAATGAGCAGTTCTTC. Protein sequence: CASSPSGQAFNEQFF. J is TRBJ2-1 and V is TRBV11-2; 8 bases are a match to TRBD1. CDR1 is SGHAT and CDR2 is FQNNGV in the germline V gene. This CDR3 comprises 15 residues. With 5 bases clipped from V and 6 bases from J, the junction kept 9 bases outside the gene matches.

This clone has just one count. The rearrangement joins TRBV28 to TRBJ2-1, with 7 bases matching TRBD2. Losses at the gene ends were 2 bases for V and 3 bases for J; bases not matched to a gene: 4. CDR3 length equals 15 residues. Germline V gene data show CDR1 as MDHEN and CDR2 as SYDVKM. The CDR3 DNA is TGTGCCAGCAGTTTAATGACTAGCCTCTACAATGAGCAGTTCTTC. This sequence encodes CASSLMTSLYNEQFF.

This chain uses TRBV12-3 or TRBV12-4 with TRBJ2-7; D is perhaps TRBD1 (6 bases). Trimming removed 1 base from V and 7 bases from J, with 11 bases in between. The CDR3 contains 13 residues. CDR3 sequence: CASSLGVGGEQYF. The CDR3 DNA sequence: TGTGCCAGCAGTTTAGGCGTAGGGGGAGAGCAGTACTTC.

The J gene is TRBJ1-2, the V gene TRBV29-1, with D perhaps matching TRBD1 (6 bases). The CDR3 sequence is 11 residues long. Germline V gene lookup returns CDR1 SQVTM and CDR2 ANQGSEA. Trimming removed 7 bases from V and 4 bases from J, with 10 bases in between. CDR3 DNA: TGCAGCGGGGGGCTCAGCTATGGCTACACCTTC. It codes for CSGGLSYGYTF.

This chain uses TRBV21-1 with TRBJ2-7; the table's D call of TRBD1 was not tested on the DNA. TRBV21-1 constitutes a pseudogene. The CDR3 contains 14 residues. The CDR3 loop is CASSNKDRSYEQYF. As DNA, the CDR3 is TGTGCCAGCAGCAACAAAGACAGGTCCTACGAGCAGTACTTC.

This clone appeared a single time. The CDR3 coding sequence is TGCAGCGTTGAAGAGGGAGGGAGGGGGACTGAAGCTTTCTTT. Translated: CSVEEGGRGTEAFF. The V gene is TRBV29-1, the J gene TRBJ1-1; weak D call: TRBD1 (6 bases). Germline V gives CDR1 SQVTM, CDR2 ANQGSEA. V lost 0 bases, J lost 5 bases, and 13 bases lay in between. The CDR3 loop spans 14 amino acids.

The table lists this clone with a count of one. The chain uses TRBV7-9 and TRBJ1-6; D remains ambiguous. Looked up from germline, CDR1 is SEHNR and CDR2 is FQNEAQ (reference sequence). V lost 5 bases to trimming and J lost 1 base, with 15 bases between them. The CDR3 is made up of 17 amino acids. For the CDR3, the DNA is TGTGCCAGCAGCCGGGGTGGAGGTGGGTCCTATAATTCACCCCTCCACTTT. Encoded protein: CASSRGGGGSYNSPLHF. Together with reference TRBV7-9 and TRBJ1-6, the CDR3 gives the full variable domain: DTGVSQNPRHKITKRGQNVTFRCDPISEHNRLYWYRQTLGQGPEFLTYFQNEAQLEKSRLLSDRFSAERPKGSFSTLEIQRTEQGDSAMYLCASSRGGGGSYNSPLHFGNGTRLTVT.

V gene TRBV24-1 combines with J gene TRBJ2-7, with 14 bases lining up with TRBD2. CDR3 length equals 19 residues. Per the germline V gene, CDR1 is KGHDR and CDR2 is SFDVKD. Trimming took 3 bases from V and 2 from J; bases not matched to a gene: 11. CDR3 DNA sequence: TGTGCCACCAGTGATCCCCTATGGGGGACTAGCGGGGGCCCCTACGAGCAGTACTTC. Amino acid sequence: CATSDPLWGTSGGPYEQYF.

For the CDR3, the DNA is TGTGCCAGCAGTCTAGTGCGGGCTAGACCCTACGAGCAGTACTTC. Its translation: CASSLVRARPYEQYF. J is TRBJ2-7 and V is TRBV28, with D possibly matching TRBD2 (5 bases). Trimming took 5 bases from V and 2 from J, leaving 16 bases between them. Germline V gene lookup returns CDR1 MDHEN and CDR2 SYDVKM. This CDR3 has 15 amino acids.

J is TRBJ2-2 and V is TRBV27; D not certain. V was pared by 1 base and J by 3 bases, with 12 bases between. CDR1 and CDR2 (germline): MNHEY, SMNVEV (reference sequence). The CDR3 sequence is 16 residues long. The CDR3 region has the DNA TGTGCCAGCAGTTTATGGTCAGGTCTCGACACCGGGGAGCTGTTTTTT. Amino acids: CASSLWSGLDTGELFF.

V and J are TRBV15 and TRBJ2-3; D gene uncertain. V lost 2 bases and J 6 bases, leaving 9 bases between the germline ends. Germline assignment: CDR1 LNHNV and CDR2 YYDKDF (reference sequence). The CDR3 is 13 amino acids. The CDR3 loop reads CATSRSYSDTQYF. The DNA of the CDR3 is TGTGCCACCAGCAGAAGCTACTCTGATACGCAGTATTTT. Using reference TRBV15 and TRBJ2-3 for the parts outside the CDR3, the full variable domain is DAMVIQNPRYQVTQFGKPVTLSCSQTLNHNVMYWYQQKSSQAPKLLFHYYDKDFNNEADTPDNFQSRRPNTSFCFLDIRSPGLGDTAMYLCATSRSYSDTQYFGPGTRLTVL.

This chain connects TRBV23-1 to TRBJ2-4; 8 positions match TRBD2. TRBV23-1 qualifies as an ORF whose function is uncertain. The ends lost 4 bases at V and 3 bases at J; junction bases unmatched: 5. The length of the CDR3 is 15 residues. CDR3 nucleotide sequence: TGCGCCAGCAGTCCAGTAGCGGGACTCAAAAACATTCAGTACTTC. It encodes CASSPVAGLKNIQYF.

The V call is TRBV12-3 or TRBV12-4, the J call TRBJ2-1; D unresolved. The CDR3 has 12 residues. The ends were cut back, 5 bases at V and 4 bases at J, with 6 bases in the middle. The CDR3 sequence: CASSPYYNEQFF. The CDR3 DNA reads as TGTGCCAGCAGTCCCTATTACAATGAGCAGTTCTTC.